A selection of T cell receptor beta chains follows, all from one sample in a study of type 1 regulatory T cells. TCRdb re-analysed the reads in MiXCR, keeping a single row per CDR3 protein. The sample lists about 74,000 distinct CDR3 sequences, around 57% occurring once. No antigens are known for them. Sample: cultured T cells, either the whole culture or a sorted T cell fraction (not recorded which). Every receptor here comes from a human donor in good health. CDR3s include the opening cysteine and the closing phenylalanine or tryptophan. D genes are given only for firm matches. Size values are once, few and many counts, or a class for expanded clones, and some rows have none.

TRBV28	few	TRBJ2-2	12	NA	TGTGCCATAGACCCGAACACCGGGGAGCTGTTTTTT	CAIDPNTGELFF
TRBV4-2	NA	TRBJ2-3	20	TRBD2	TGTGCCAGCAGCCAAGATGTGGGGGTTTTGACGGGAGGGGCGCAAGATACGCAGTATTTT	CASSQDVGVLTGGAQDTQYF
TRBV7-2	NA	TRBJ2-7	13	NA	TGTGCCAGCAGCTTGAAGCGGGCCTACGAGCAGTACTTC	CASSLKRAYEQYF
TRBV5-1	few	TRBJ1-1	15	NA	TGCGCCAGCAGCTTACAACTTGCGGCAAACACTGAAGCTTTCTTT	CASSLQLAANTEAFF
TRBV5-5	NA	TRBJ2-7	12	NA	TGTGCCAGCAGCTTAGGAGGAGTCGAGCAGTACTTC	CASSLGGVEQYF
TRBV20-1	NA	TRBJ2-3	14	NA	TGCAGTGCTAGAATTAGTGCCTCCACAGATACGCAGTATTTT	CSARISASTDTQYF
TRBV20-1	once	TRBJ2-7	16	TRBD1	TGCAGTGCTAGAGATGGGCGGGACAGGGGGTCCTACGAGCAGTACTTC	CSARDGRDRGSYEQYF
TRBV19	NA	TRBJ2-1	15	NA	TGTGCCAGTAGTGCGGGACCGCTATTCTACAATGAGCAGTTCTTC	CASSAGPLFYNEQFF
TRBV2	NA	TRBJ2-1	14	TRBD2	TGTGCCAGCAGTGTGACTAGCGGGGACAATGAGCAGTTCTTC	CASSVTSGDNEQFF
TRBV20-1	few	TRBJ2-3	18	TRBD2	TGCAGTGCGCCGGGACTAGCGGGCCCTACAGGGAGCACAGATACGCAGTATTTT	CSAPGLAGPTGSTDTQYF
TRBV29-1	NA	TRBJ2-5	15	TRBD2	TGCAGCGTCCCAGGGGTAGCGGGATTTAGAGAGACCCAGTACTTC	CSVPGVAGFRETQYF
TRBV28	once	TRBJ2-3	14	NA	TGTGCCAGCGGAAAGACAGGGAGGACAGATACGCAGTATTTT	CASGKTGRTDTQYF
TRBV19	NA	TRBJ1-1	13	NA	TGTGCCAGTACCGCTGGACAGAGGACTGAAGCTTTCTTT	CASTAGQRTEAFF
TRBV7-9	NA	TRBJ1-5	14	NA	TGTGCCAGCAGCCACGAGGGTTTCAATCAGCCCCAGCATTTT	CASSHEGFNQPQHF
TRBV20-1	few	TRBJ2-1	11	NA	TGCAGTGCTAGAGAAAACCCAAGCGAGTTCTTC	CSARENPSEFF
TRBV5-1	many	TRBJ1-5	15	NA	TGCGCCAGCAGCCCAGAGGGTCGGGGCAATCAGCCCCAGCATTTT	CASSPEGRGNQPQHF
TRBV5-1	NA	TRBJ2-1	14	TRBD2	TGCGCCAGCAGCCAGGGACTAGCAGGAGATGAGCAGTTCTTC	CASSQGLAGDEQFF
TRBV11-2	NA	TRBJ2-7	16	TRBD2	TGTGCCAGCAGCCCGCCTTCTGGCGGGAGGTCGTACGAGCAGTACTTC	CASSPPSGGRSYEQYF
TRBV6-6	NA	TRBJ2-1	15	NA	TGTGCCAGCAGTTACGACTCGTCCTCCTACAATGAGCAGTTCTTC	CASSYDSSSYNEQFF
TRBV12-3/TRBV12-4	few	TRBJ1-1	14	TRBD1	TGTGCCAGCAGCTACAGGGGGCGAAACACTGAAGCTTTCTTT	CASSYRGRNTEAFF
TRBV2	once	TRBJ2-3	19	TRBD2	TGTGCCAGCAGCGAAGCCTCAGGGGAACTAGCGGGGAGCACAGATACGCAGTATTTT	CASSEASGELAGSTDTQYF
TRBV6-1	NA	TRBJ1-2	14	NA	TGTGCCAGCAACCCAGGGCCGGCTGAGAGGGGCTACACCTTC	CASNPGPAERGYTF
TRBV6-5	few	TRBJ2-1	15	NA	TGTGCCAGCAGTTACTCAGCGCTGACCTACAATGAGCAGTTCTTC	CASSYSALTYNEQFF
TRBV27	NA	TRBJ1-1	13	NA	TGTGCCAGCAGTTTAAGCAGGGTTGGTGACGCTTTCTTT	CASSLSRVGDAFF
TRBV18	NA	TRBJ2-7	14	TRBD1	TGTGCCAGCTCGAACAGGGGGATATCCTACGAGCAGTACTTC	CASSNRGISYEQYF
TRBV20-1	few	TRBJ1-1	11	TRBD1	TGCAGTGCTAGAACTGGACAGGGAGCTTTCTTT	CSARTGQGAFF
TRBV20-1	few	TRBJ2-3	13	TRBD2	TGCAGTGTGACTAGCGGGGCCACAGATACGCAGTATTTT	CSVTSGATDTQYF
TRBV4-3	NA	TRBJ1-4	14	TRBD1	TGCGCCAGCAGCGAAGACAGGGGAGATGAAAAACTGTTTTTT	CASSEDRGDEKLFF